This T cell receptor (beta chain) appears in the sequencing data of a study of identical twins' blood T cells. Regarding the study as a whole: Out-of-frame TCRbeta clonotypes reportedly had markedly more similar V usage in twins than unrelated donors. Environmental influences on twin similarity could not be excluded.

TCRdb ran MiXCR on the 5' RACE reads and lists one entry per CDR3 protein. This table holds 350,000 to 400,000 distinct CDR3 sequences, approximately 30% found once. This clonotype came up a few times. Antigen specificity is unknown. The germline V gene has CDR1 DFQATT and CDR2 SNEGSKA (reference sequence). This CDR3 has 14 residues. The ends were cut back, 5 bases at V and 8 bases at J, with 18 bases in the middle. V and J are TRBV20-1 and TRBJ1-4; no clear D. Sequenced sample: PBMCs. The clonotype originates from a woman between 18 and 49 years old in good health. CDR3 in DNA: TGCAGTGCTGTAACAGCCGGCGTGGGAGAAAAACTGTTTTTT. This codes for CSAVTAGVGEKLFF.